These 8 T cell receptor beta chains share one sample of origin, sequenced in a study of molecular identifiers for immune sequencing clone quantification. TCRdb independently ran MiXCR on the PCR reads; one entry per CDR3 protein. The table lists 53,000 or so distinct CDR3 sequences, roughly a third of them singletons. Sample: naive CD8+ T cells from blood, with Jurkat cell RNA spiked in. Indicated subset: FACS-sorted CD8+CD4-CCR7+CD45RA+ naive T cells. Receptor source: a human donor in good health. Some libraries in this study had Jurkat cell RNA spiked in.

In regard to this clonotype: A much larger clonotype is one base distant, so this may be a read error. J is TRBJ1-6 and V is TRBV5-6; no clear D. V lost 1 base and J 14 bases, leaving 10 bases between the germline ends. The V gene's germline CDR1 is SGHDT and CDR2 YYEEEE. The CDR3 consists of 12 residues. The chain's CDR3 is CASSLCNAALHF. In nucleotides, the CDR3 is TGTGCCAGCAGCTTGTGTAATGCGGCCCTCCACTTT.

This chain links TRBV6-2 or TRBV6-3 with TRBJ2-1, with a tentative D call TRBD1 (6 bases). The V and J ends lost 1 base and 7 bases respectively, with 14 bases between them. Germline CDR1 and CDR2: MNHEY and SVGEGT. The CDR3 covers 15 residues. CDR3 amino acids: CASSYYGQHFNEQFF. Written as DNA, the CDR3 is TGTGCCAGCAGTTACTACGGACAGCACTTTAATGAGCAGTTCTTC.

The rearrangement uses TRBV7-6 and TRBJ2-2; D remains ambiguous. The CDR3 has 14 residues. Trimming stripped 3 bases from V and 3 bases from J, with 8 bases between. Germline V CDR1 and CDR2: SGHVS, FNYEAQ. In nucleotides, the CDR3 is TGTGCCAGCAGCTTTAGGGTTGACACCGGGGAGCTGTTTTTT. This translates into CASSFRVDTGELFF.

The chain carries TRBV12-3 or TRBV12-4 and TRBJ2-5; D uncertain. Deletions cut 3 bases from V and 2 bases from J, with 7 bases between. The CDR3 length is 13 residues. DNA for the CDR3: TGTGCCAGCAGTTTGTGGCGTCAAGAGACCCAGTACTTC. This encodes CASSLWRQETQYF.

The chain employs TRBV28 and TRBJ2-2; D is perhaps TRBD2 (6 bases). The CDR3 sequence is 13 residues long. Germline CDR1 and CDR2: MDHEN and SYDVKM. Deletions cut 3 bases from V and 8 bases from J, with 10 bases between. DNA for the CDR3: TGTGCCAGCAGTTTCGGAGGGGCGGGGGAGCTGTTTTTT. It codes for CASSFGGAGELFF. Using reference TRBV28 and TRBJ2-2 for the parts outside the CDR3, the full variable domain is DVKVTQSSRYLVKRTGEKVFLECVQDMDHENMFWYRQDPGLGLRLIYFSYDVKMKEKGDIPEGYSVSREKKERFSLILESASTNQTSMYLCASSFGGAGELFFGEGSRLTVL.

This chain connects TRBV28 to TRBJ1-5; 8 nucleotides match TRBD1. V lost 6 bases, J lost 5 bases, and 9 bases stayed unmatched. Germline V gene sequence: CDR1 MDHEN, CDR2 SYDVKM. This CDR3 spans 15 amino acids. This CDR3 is CASRNTGTGYQPQHF. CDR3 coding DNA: TGTGCCAGCAGGAATACCGGGACAGGCTATCAGCCCCAGCATTTT.

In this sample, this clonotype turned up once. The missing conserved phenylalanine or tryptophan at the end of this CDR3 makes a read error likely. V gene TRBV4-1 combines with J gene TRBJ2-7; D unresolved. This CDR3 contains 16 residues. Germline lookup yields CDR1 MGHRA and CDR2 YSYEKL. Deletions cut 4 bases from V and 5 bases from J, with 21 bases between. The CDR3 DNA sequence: TGCGCCAGCAGCCCGGTCCCAGGCAGAAAATACAACGAGCAGTACATC. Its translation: CASSPVPGRKYNEQYI.

CDR3 in DNA: TGTGCCAGCAGCTTAGTCGCCAGCTACAATGAGCAGTTCTTC. It is translated as CASSLVASYNEQFF. The chain employs TRBV7-8 and TRBJ2-1; D gene ambiguous. CDR1 and CDR2 from the germline V gene are SGHVS and FQNEAQ. There are 14 residues in the CDR3. With 1 base removed from V and 3 bases from J, the gap between germline ends came to 7 bases. Drawing the rest from reference TRBV7-8 and TRBJ2-1, the complete variable domain is GAGVSQSPRYKVAKRGQDVALRCDPISGHVSLFWYQQALGQGPEFLTYFQNEAQLDKSGLPSDRFFAERPEGSVSTLKIQRTQQEDSAVYLCASSLVASYNEQFFGPGTRLTVL.